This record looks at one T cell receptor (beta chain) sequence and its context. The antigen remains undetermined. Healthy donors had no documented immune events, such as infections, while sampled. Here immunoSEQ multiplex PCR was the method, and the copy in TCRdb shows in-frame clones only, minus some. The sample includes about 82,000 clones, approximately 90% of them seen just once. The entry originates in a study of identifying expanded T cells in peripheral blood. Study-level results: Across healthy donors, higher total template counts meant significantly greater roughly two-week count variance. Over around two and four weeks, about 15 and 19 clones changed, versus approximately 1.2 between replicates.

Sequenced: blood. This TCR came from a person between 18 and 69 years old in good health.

The CDR3 here is CASSTRTAGNYGYTF. DNA of the CDR3: TGCGCCAGCAGCACCCGGACAGCCGGCAACTATGGCTACACCTTC. The chain is built from TRBV5-1 and TRBJ1-2, with D possibly matching TRBD1 (6 bases). The germline V gene has CDR1 SGHRS and CDR2 YFSETQ. Trimming pared 4 bases from V and 2 bases from J, leaving 15 bases between. The CDR3 has 15 amino acids.